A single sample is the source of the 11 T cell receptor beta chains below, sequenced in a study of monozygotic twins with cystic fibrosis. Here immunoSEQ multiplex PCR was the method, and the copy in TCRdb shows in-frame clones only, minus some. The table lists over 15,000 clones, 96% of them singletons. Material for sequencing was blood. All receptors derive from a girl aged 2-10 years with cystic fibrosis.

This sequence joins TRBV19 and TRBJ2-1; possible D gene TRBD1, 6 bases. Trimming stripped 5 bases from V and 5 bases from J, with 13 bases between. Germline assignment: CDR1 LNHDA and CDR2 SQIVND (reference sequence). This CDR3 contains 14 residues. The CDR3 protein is CASSGHDRNNEQFF. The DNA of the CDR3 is TGTGCCAGTAGTGGCCATGACAGGAACAATGAGCAGTTCTTC.

The chain's CDR3 is CASSYSAGYEQYF. The DNA of the CDR3 is TGTGCCAGCAGTTACTCCGCGGGATACGAGCAGTACTTC. The chain recombines TRBV6-6 with TRBJ2-7; possibly TRBD2 for D (6 bases). Germline values: CDR1 MNHNY, CDR2 SVGAGI (reference sequence). With 0 bases removed from V and 4 bases from J, the gap between germline ends came to 7 bases. The CDR3 runs to 13 residues.

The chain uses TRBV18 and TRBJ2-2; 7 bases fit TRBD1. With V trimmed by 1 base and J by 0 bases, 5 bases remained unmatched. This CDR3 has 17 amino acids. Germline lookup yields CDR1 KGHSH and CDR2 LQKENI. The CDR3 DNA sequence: TGTGCCAGCTCACCACTTACCGGGACAGCGAACACCGGGGAGCTGTTTTTT. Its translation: CASSPLTGTANTGELFF.

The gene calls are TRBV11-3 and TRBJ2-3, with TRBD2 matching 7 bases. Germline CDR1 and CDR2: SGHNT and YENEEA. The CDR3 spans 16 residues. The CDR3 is CAPVRLAAVITDTQYF. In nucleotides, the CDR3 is TGTGCTCCAGTACGGCTAGCGGCCGTCATCACAGATACGCAGTATTTT.

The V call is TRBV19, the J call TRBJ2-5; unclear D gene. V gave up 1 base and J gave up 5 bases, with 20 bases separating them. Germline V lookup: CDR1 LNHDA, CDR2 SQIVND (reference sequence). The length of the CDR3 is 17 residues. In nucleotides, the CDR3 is TGTGCCAGTAGTATAGCTCACAGCCTCCCGCCGTGGGAGACCCAGTACTTC. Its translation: CASSIAHSLPPWETQYF.

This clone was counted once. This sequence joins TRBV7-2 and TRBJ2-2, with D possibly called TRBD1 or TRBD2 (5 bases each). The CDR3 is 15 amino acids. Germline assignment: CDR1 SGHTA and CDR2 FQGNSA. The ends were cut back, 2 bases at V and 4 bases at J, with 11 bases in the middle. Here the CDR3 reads CASSLWWGSTGELFF. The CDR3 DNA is TGTGCCAGCAGCTTATGGTGGGGGAGCACCGGGGAGCTGTTTTTT.

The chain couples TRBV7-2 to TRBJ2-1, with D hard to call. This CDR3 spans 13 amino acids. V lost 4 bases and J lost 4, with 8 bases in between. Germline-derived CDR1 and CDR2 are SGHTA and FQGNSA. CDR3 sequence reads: CASSSPVYNEQFF. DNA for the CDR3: TGTGCCAGCAGCTCCCCGGTGTACAATGAGCAGTTCTTC.

The CDR3 nucleotides are TGCGCCAGCAGCCGTTCCGGGACCCCAAATTCACCCCTCCACTTT. Protein: CASSRSGTPNSPLHF. J is TRBJ1-6 and V is TRBV4-3; D might be TRBD1 (5 bases). The CDR3 has 15 residues. V lost 4 bases to trimming and J lost 7 bases, with 14 bases between them. Germline CDR1 reads LGHNA; CDR2 reads YSLEER.

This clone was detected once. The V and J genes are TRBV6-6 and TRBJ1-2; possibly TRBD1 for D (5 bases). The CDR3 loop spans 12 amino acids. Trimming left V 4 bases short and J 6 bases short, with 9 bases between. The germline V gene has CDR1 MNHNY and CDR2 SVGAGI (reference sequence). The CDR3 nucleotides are TGTGCCAGCAGTTGGGGACGGGATGGCTACACCTTC. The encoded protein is CASSWGRDGYTF.

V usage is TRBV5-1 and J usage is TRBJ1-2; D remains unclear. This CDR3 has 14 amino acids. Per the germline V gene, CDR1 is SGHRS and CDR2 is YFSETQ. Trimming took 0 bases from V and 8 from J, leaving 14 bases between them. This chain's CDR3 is CASSLEPAGQGYTF. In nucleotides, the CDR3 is TGCGCCAGCAGCTTGGAACCGGCGGGTCAAGGCTACACCTTC.

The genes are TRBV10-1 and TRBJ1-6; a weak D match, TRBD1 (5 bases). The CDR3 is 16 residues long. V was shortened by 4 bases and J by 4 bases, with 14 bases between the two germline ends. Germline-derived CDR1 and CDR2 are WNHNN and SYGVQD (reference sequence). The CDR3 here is CASSGGRSEYNSPLHF. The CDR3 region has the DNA TGCGCCAGCAGTGGGGGACGGTCGGAGTATAATTCACCCCTCCACTTT.